This passage covers 7 T cell receptor beta chains from one sample sequenced in a study of OX40 agonist ivuxolimab in advanced cancers. Only in-frame clones appear in the TCRdb table, and some are missing; sequencing was by immunoSEQ multiplex PCR. The sample records about 84,000 clones, roughly 89% being singletons. The source material was CD4+ or CD8+ T cells sorted from blood, sampled in a trial of the OX40 agonist ivuxolimab. All receptors derive from an adult with an advanced solid tumor such as melanoma, head and neck, liver or kidney cancer.

The chain is built from TRBV19 and TRBJ2-5; D is unresolved. Trimming left V 1 base short and J 5 bases short, with 11 bases between. This CDR3 contains 14 residues. Germline V gives CDR1 LNHDA, CDR2 SQIVND (reference sequence). As DNA, the CDR3 is TGTGCCAGTAGTATAGCCCGCCCGCAGGAGACCCAGTACTTC. It translates to CASSIARPQETQYF.

The rearrangement uses TRBV11-1 and TRBJ2-1, with 9 bases lining up with TRBD2. V lost 4 bases and J lost 9; bases outside the gene matches: 10. The CDR3 is 15 residues long. Germline lookup yields CDR1 SGHAT and CDR2 FQDESV (reference sequence). CDR3 nucleotide sequence: TGTGCCAGCAGCTCCCAAGCACCTAGCGGGGCTGAGCAGTTCTTC. Translating it yields CASSSQAPSGAEQFF.

This clone was detected only once. Mismatch with germline at one junction end may stem from a read error. CDR3 in DNA: TGTGCCAGTAGTATAACCCGGACTAGCGGGAGGGCCGACAAAGAGCAGTTCTTC. Residues: CASSITRTSGRADKEQFF. The chain employs TRBV19 and TRBJ2-1; the match to TRBD2 covers 15 bases. Per the germline V gene, CDR1 is LNHDA and CDR2 is SQIVND (reference sequence). This CDR3 region has 18 residues.

The chain links TRBV19 to TRBJ2-5; no reliable D call. The V end lost 3 bases, the J end lost 1 base, and 6 bases lay between the germline ends. The CDR3 totals 13 residues. The germline CDR1 and CDR2 sequences are LNHDA and SQIVND (reference sequence). The CDR3 nucleotides are TGTGCCAGTAGTATCATTTCCCAAGAGACCCAGTACTTC. Encoded protein: CASSIISQETQYF.

V usage is TRBV18 and J usage is TRBJ1-2; no firm D call. The CDR3 has 15 amino acids. Germline CDR1 is KGHSH and CDR2 is LQKENI. V lost 2 bases to trimming and J lost 6 bases, with 16 bases between them. The CDR3 sequence is CASSPEDRRSDGYTF. CDR3 bases: TGTGCCAGCTCACCAGAGGACCGACGCTCTGATGGCTACACCTTC.

The rearrangement links TRBV27 to TRBJ2-2; D may correspond to TRBD1 or TRBD2 (5 bases each). The CDR3 has 15 amino acids. CDR1 is MNHEY and CDR2 is SMNVEV in the germline V gene (reference sequence). V was pared by 3 bases and J by 4 bases, with 12 bases between. DNA for the CDR3: TGTGCCAGCAGTTTCCGGGGCCGGGCCACCGGGGAGCTGTTTTTT. Residues: CASSFRGRATGELFF.

The chain couples TRBV27 to TRBJ2-1, with 10 bases matching TRBD2. The CDR3 covers 17 residues. Germline values: CDR1 MNHEY, CDR2 SMNVEV (reference sequence). Trimming removed 6 bases from V and 4 bases from J; junction bases left unmatched: 12. In DNA, the CDR3 is TGTGCCAGCAGCAAATGGACTAGCGGTTTACCTTACAATGAGCAGTTCTTC. Protein sequence: CASSKWTSGLPYNEQFF.